One TCR beta chain is described in this entry. This sample is drawn from a study of blood T cell repertoires in COVID-19. Study as a whole: Samples representing acute and convalescent COVID-19 were sourced from the United States, Italy and Spain. Nucleic acid was either cDNA or gDNA, and it came from T cells, B-cell-depleted T cells, or PBMCs.

In the original workflow: Cell counts per sample came from amplifying reference gene primers. The protocol was immunoSEQ multiplex PCR, while the TCRdb copy is restricted to in-frame clones and leaves out a portion. V, J and clone size are taken as reported in that table, and D and trimming were inferred from the DNA itself. The sample holds approximately 90,000 clones, less than 85% seen once. Germline CDR1 SGHAT, CDR2 FQNNGV. The CDR3 totals 15 residues. The J segment lost 2 bases and the V segment lost 1 base, leaving 1 base of the junction unmatched. The sequencing sample was made of peripheral blood. The V gene is TRBV11-2, the J gene TRBJ2-1; TRBD2 matches 8 bases. The TCR comes from a woman of 80 years or more with acute or convalescent COVID-19. CDR3 sequence (DNA): TGTGCCAGCAGCTTAGCACTAGCGGCCTACAATGAGCAGTTCTTC. Its translation: CASSLALAAYNEQFF.